This T cell receptor beta chain was obtained from a study of shared clonotypes between healthy human individuals. Donors were Caucasian adults residing in Nashville, Tennessee, USA. Splitting of each subset's genomic DNA was done evenly across several immunoSEQ plates. Libraries were prepared by immunoSEQ multiplex PCR; TCRdb keeps only in-frame clonotypes and omits some of them. The data hold 450,000 to 500,000 clones, with around 79% observed a single time. In regard to this clone: The antigen is undetermined.

Trimming left V 2 bases short and J 0 bases short, with 9 bases between. The CDR3 sequence is 15 residues long. Germline-derived CDR1 and CDR2 are SGHRS and YFSETQ. Study outcomes and limitations: In having few donors, the study represented limited genetic and exposure-history diversity.

The TCR originated in a woman aged 40 to 50 in good health. Some clones in this sample may be carry-over from other donors' samples. The J gene is TRBJ2-1, the V gene TRBV5-1; D is ambiguous. The sample comprised PBMCs. The CDR3 loop reads CASSLEIGSYNEQFF. The CDR3 DNA reads TGCGCCAGCAGCTTAGAGATAGGCTCCTACAATGAGCAGTTCTTC.